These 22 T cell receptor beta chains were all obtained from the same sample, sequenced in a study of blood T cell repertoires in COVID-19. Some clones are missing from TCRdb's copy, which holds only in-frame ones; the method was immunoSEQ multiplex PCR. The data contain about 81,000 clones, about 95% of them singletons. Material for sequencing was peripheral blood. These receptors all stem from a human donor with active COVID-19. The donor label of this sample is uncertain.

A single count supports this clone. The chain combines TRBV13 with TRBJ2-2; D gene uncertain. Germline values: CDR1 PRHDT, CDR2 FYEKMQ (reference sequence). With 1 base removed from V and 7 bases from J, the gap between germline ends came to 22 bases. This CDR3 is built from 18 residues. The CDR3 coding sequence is TGTGCCAGCAGCTTAGCGGTCGGCCCCCCGAGGATGGGCGGGGAGCTGTTTTTT. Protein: CASSLAVGPPRMGGELFF.

The CDR3 DNA follows: TGCGCCAGCAGCTTGAGGATCCAGGGGGCGGTAAATGAAAAACTGTTTTTT. It is translated as CASSLRIQGAVNEKLFF. The chain links TRBV5-1 to TRBJ1-4, with TRBD1 identical over 8 bases. The V segment lost 1 base and the J segment 5 bases; nucleotides outside the gene matches: 10. In germline, CDR1 is SGHRS, CDR2 YFSETQ. The CDR3 is made up of 17 amino acids.

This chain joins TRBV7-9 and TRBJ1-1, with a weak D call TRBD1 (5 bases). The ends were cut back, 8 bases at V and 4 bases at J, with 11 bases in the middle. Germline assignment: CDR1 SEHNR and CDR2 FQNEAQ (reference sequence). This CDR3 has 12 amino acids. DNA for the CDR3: TGTGCCAGCCGACGGGGGATCACTGAAGCTTTCTTT. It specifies CASRRGITEAFF.

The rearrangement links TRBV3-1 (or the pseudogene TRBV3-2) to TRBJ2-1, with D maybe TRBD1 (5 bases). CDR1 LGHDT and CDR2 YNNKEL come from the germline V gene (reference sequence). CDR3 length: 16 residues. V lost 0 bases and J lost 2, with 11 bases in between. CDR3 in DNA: TGTGCCAGCAGCCAAGATATCCGACAGACCTACAATGAGCAGTTCTTC. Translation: CASSQDIRQTYNEQFF.

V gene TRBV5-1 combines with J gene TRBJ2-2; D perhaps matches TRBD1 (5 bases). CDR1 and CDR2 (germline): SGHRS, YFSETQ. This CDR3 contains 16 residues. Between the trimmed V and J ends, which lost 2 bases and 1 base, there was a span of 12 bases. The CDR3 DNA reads TGCGCCAGCAGCTTCAGAGACAGTCTGAACACCGGGGAGCTGTTTTTT. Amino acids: CASSFRDSLNTGELFF. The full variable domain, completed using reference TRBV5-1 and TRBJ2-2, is KAGVTQTPRYLIKTRGQQVTLSCSPISGHRSVSWYQQTPGQGLQFLFEYFSETQRNKGNFPGRFSGRQFSNSRSEMNVSTLELGDSALYLCASSFRDSLNTGELFFGEGSRLTVL.

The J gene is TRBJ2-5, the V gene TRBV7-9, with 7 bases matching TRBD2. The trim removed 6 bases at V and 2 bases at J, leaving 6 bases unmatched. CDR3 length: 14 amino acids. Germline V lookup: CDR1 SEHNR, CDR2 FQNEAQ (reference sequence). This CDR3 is CASRLANLQETQYF. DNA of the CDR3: TGTGCCAGCAGACTAGCGAACCTTCAAGAGACCCAGTACTTC. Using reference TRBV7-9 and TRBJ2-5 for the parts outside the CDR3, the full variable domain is DTGVSQNPRHKITKRGQNVTFRCDPISEHNRLYWYRQTLGQGPEFLTYFQNEAQLEKSRLLSDRFSAERPKGSFSTLEIQRTEQGDSAMYLCASRLANLQETQYFGPGTRLLVL.

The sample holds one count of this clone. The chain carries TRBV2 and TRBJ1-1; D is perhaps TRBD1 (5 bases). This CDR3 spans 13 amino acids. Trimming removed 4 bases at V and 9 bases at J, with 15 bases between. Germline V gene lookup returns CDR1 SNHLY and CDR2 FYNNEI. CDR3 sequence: CASSAEGTAKAFF. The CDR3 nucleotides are TGTGCCAGCAGTGCTGAAGGGACTGCAAAAGCTTTCTTT.

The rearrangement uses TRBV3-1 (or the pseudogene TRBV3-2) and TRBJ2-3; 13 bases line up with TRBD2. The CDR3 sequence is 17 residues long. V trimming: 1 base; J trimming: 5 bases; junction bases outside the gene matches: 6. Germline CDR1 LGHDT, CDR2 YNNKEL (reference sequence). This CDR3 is CASSQGRLAGGIDTQYF. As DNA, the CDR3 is TGTGCCAGCAGCCAAGGACGACTAGCGGGAGGTATAGATACGCAGTATTTT.

CDR3 residues: CASSGAGFYEQYF. For the CDR3, the DNA is TGCGCCAGCAGCGGGGCGGGGTTCTACGAGCAGTACTTC. The chain combines TRBV5-1 with TRBJ2-7, with TRBD2 as a possible D gene (6 bases). V was cut by 4 bases and J by 3 bases, with 11 bases left in between. The CDR3 has 13 residues. Looked up from germline, CDR1 is SGHRS and CDR2 is YFSETQ. The whole variable domain, remainder taken from reference TRBV5-1 and TRBJ2-7, is KAGVTQTPRYLIKTRGQQVTLSCSPISGHRSVSWYQQTPGQGLQFLFEYFSETQRNKGNFPGRFSGRQFSNSRSEMNVSTLELGDSALYLCASSGAGFYEQYFGPGTRLTVT.

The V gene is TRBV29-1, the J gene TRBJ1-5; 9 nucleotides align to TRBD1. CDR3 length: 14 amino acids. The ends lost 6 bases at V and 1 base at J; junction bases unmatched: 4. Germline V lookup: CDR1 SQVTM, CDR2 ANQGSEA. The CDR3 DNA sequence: TGCAGCGTCGGACAGGGGAGCAGCAATCAGCCCCAGCATTTT. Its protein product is CSVGQGSSNQPQHF.

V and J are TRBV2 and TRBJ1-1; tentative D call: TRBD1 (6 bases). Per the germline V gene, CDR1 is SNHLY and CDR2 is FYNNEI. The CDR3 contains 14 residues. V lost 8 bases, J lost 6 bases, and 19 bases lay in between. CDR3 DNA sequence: TGTGCCAGCCCGAGGGGGGGTCCCGGGGCTGAAGCTTTCTTT. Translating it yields CASPRGGPGAEAFF. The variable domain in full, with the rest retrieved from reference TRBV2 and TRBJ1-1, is EPEVTQTPSHQVTQMGQEVILRCVPISNHLYFYWYRQILGQKVEFLVSFYNNEISEKSEIFDDQFSVERPDGSNFTLKIRSTKLEDSAMYFCASPRGGPGAEAFFGQGTRLTVV.

The CDR3 DNA reads TGTGCCAGTAGTAGTACCTTCGGGACAGGGGTGGTACAGCCCCAGCATTTT. Translation gives CASSSTFGTGVVQPQHF. The chain carries TRBV19 and TRBJ1-5; the match to TRBD1 covers 10 bases. The germline gives CDR1 LNHDA, CDR2 SQIVND (reference sequence). Trimming took 4 bases from V and 7 from J; bases not matched to a gene: 13. This CDR3 has 17 residues.

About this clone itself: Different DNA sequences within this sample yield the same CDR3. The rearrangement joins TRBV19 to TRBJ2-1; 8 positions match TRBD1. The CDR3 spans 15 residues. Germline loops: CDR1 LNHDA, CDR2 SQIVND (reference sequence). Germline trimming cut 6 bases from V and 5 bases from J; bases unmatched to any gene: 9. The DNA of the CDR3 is TGTGCCAGTAGGGCCGGGACAGGCAATAACAATGAGCAGTTCTTC. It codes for CASRAGTGNNNEQFF.

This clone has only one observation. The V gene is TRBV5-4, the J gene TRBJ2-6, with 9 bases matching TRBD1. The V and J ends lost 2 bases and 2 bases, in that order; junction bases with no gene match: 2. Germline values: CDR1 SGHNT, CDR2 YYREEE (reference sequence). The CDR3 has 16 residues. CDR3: CASSLQGAAGANVLTF. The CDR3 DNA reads TGTGCCAGCAGCTTACAGGGGGCTGCTGGGGCCAACGTCCTGACTTTC.

This CDR3 reads CASSLFQGGNTEAFF. In DNA, the CDR3 is TGTGCCAGCAGTTTATTTCAGGGGGGGAACACTGAAGCTTTCTTT. The rearrangement links TRBV28 to TRBJ1-1; 7 nucleotides line up with TRBD1. Germline V gene sequence: CDR1 MDHEN, CDR2 SYDVKM. The CDR3 extends over 15 amino acids. V dropped 1 base and J dropped 1; count of bases not matched to a gene: 3. Filled out from reference TRBV28 and TRBJ1-1, the complete variable domain reads DVKVTQSSRYLVKRTGEKVFLECVQDMDHENMFWYRQDPGLGLRLIYFSYDVKMKEKGDIPEGYSVSREKKERFSLILESASTNQTSMYLCASSLFQGGNTEAFFGQGTRLTVV.

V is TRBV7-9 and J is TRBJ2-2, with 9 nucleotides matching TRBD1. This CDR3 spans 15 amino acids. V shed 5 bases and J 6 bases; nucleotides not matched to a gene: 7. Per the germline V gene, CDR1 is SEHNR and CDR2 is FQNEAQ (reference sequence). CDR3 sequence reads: CASSPDRGGAGELFF. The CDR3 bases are TGTGCCAGCAGCCCGGACAGGGGTGGAGCCGGGGAGCTGTTTTTT.

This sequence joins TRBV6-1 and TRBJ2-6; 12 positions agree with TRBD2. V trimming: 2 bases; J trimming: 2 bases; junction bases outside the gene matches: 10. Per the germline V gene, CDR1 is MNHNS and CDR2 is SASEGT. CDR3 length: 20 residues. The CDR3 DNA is TGTGCCAGCAGTGAAAGGCTCGGTCTAGCGGGGGGGCCTGGGGCCAACGTCCTGACTTTC. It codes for CASSERLGLAGGPGANVLTF.

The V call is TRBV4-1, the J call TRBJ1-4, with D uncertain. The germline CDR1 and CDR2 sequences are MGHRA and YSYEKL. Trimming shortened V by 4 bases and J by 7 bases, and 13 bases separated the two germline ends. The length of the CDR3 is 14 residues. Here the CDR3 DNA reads TGCGCCAGCAGCCCCACCCCGGCAGGTGAAAAACTGTTTTTT. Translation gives CASSPTPAGEKLFF.

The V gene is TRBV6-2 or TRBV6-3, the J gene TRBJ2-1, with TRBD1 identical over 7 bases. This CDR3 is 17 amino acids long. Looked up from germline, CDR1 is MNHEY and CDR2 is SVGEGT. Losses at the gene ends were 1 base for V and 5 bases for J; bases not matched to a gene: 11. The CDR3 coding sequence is TGTGCCAGCAGTTACTATACAGGGGTAGGGGAAAACAATGAGCAGTTCTTC. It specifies CASSYYTGVGENNEQFF.

For the CDR3, the DNA is TGTGCCAGTTCTCCCGATAGCGGTCCCAAGACCCAGTACTTC. Translating gives CASSPDSGPKTQYF. The J gene is TRBJ2-5, the V gene TRBV19, with TRBD2 as a possible D gene (6 bases). Trimming pared 8 bases from V and 6 bases from J, leaving 19 bases between. The germline gives CDR1 LNHDA, CDR2 SQIVND (reference sequence). This CDR3 contains 14 residues. The full variable domain, in which reference TRBV19 and TRBJ2-5 provide the parts outside the CDR3, is DGGITQSPKYLFRKEGQNVTLSCEQNLNHDAMYWYRQDPGQGLRLIYYSQIVNDFQKGDIAEGYSVSREKKESFPLTVTSAQKNPTAFYLCASSPDSGPKTQYFGPGTRLLVL.

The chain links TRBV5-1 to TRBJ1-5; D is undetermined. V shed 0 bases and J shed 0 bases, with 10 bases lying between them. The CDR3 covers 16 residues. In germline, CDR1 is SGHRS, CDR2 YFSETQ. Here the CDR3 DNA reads TGCGCCAGCAGCTTGGGGTCAGGCAATAGCAATCAGCCCCAGCATTTT. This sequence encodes CASSLGSGNSNQPQHF.

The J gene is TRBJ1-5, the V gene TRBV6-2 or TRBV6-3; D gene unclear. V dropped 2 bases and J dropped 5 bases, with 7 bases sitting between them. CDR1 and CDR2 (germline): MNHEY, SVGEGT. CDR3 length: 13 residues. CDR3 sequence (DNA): TGTGCCAGCAGTTACACCCGGGATCAGCCCCAGCATTTT. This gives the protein CASSYTRDQPQHF.